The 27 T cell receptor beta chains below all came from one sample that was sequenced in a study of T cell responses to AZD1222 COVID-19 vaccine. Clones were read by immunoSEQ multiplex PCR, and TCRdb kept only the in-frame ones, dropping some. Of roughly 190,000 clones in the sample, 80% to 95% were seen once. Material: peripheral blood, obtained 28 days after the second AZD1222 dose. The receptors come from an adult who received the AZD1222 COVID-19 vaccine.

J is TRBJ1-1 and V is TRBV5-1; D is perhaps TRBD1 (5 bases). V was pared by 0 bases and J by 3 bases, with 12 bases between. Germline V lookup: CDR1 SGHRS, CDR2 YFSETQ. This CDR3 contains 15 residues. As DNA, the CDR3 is TGCGCCAGCAGCTTGGCCCCGGGACCAGACACTGAAGCTTTCTTT. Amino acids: CASSLAPGPDTEAFF.

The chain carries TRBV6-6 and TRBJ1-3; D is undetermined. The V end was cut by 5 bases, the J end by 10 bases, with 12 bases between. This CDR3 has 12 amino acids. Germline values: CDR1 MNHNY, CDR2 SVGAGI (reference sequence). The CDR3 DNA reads TGTGCCAGCAGTCCCACTACAAGTACCATATATTTT. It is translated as CASSPTTSTIYF.

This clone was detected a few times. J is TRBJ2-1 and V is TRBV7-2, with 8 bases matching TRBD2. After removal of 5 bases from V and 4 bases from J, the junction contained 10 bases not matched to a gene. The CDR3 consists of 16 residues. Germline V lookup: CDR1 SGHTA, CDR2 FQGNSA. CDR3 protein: CASSAELAATYNEQFF. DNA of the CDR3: TGTGCCAGCAGCGCGGAACTAGCGGCCACATACAATGAGCAGTTCTTC.

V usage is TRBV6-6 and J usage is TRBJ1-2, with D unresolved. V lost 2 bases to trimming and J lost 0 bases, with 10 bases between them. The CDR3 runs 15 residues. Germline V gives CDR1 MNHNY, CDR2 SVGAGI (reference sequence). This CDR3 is CASSYLVTTNYGYTF. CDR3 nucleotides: TGTGCCAGCAGTTACCTTGTGACGACTAACTATGGCTACACCTTC.

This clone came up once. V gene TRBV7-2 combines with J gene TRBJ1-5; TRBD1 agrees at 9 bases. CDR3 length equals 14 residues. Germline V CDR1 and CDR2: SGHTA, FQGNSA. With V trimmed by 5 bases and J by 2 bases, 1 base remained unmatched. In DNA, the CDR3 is TGTGCCAGCAGCCGGACAGGGGGCAATCAGCCCCAGCATTTT. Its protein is CASSRTGGNQPQHF. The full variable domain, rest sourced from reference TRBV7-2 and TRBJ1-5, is GAGVSQSPSNKVTEKGKDVELRCDPISGHTALYWYRQSLGQGLEFLIYFQGNSAPDKSGLPSDRFSAERTGGSVSTLTIQRTQQEDSAVYLCASSRTGGNQPQHFGDGTRLSIL.

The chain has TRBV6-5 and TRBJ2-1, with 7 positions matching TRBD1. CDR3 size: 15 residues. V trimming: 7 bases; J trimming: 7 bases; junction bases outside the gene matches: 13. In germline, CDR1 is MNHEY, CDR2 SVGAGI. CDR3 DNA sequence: TGTGCCAGCACCGTCAGACAGGGTGGGAAAAATGAGCAGTTCTTC. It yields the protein CASTVRQGGKNEQFF.

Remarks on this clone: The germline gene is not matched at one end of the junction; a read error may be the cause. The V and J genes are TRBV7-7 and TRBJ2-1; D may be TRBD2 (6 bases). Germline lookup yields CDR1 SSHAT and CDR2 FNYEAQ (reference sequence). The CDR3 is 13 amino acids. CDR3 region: CASSLDYYNEQFF. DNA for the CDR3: TGTGCTAGCAGCTTGGACTATTACAATGAGCAGTTCTTC.

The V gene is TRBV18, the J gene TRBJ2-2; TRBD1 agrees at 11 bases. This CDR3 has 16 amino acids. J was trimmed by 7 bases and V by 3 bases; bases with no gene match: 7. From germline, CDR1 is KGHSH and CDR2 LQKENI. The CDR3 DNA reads TGTGCCAGCTCACCTCGGACAGGGGGCGTCGGCGGGGAGCTGTTTTTT. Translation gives CASSPRTGGVGGELFF.

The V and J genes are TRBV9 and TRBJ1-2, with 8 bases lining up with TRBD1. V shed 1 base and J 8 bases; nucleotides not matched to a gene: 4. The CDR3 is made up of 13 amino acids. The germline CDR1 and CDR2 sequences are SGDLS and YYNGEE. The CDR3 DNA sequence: TGTGCCAGCAGCGTACAGGGGGCCGGAGGCTACACCTTC. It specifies CASSVQGAGGYTF.

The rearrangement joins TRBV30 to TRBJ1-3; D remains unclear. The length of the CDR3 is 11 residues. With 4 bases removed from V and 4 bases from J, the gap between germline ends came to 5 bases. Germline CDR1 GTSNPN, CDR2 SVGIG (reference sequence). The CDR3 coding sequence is TGTGCCTGGACAACCGGAAACACCATATATTTT. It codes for CAWTTGNTIYF.

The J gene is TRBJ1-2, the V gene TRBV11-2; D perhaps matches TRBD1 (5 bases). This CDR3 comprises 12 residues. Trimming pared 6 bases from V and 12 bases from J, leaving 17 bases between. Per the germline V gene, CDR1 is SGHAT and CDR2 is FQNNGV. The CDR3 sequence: CASRFSGGGDTF. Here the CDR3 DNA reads TGTGCCAGCAGATTCAGTGGGGGTGGTGACACCTTC.

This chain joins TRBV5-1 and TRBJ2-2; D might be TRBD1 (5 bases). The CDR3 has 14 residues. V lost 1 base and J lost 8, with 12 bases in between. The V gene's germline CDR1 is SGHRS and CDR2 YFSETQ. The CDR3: CASSLWQGSGELFF. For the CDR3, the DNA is TGCGCCAGCAGCTTGTGGCAGGGTTCAGGGGAGCTGTTTTTT.

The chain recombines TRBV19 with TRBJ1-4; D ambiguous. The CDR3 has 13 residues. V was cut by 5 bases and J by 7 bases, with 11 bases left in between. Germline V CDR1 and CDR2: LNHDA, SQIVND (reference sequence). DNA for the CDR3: TGTGCCAGTAGTCCCCGGGTCGCTGAAAAACTGTTTTTT. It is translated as CASSPRVAEKLFF.

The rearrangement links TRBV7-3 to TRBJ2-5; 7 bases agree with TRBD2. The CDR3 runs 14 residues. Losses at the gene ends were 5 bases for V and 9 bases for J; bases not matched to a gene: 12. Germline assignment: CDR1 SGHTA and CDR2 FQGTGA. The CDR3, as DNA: TGTGCCAGCAGCAGCCCGACTAGCCGGGAGGCCCAGTACTTC. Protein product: CASSSPTSREAQYF.

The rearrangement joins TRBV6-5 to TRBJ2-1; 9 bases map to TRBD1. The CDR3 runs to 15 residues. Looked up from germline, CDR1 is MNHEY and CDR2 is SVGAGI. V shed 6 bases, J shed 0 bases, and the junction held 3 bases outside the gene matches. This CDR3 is CASSGDRVSYNEQFF. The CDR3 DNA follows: TGTGCCAGCAGCGGGGACAGGGTCTCCTACAATGAGCAGTTCTTC.

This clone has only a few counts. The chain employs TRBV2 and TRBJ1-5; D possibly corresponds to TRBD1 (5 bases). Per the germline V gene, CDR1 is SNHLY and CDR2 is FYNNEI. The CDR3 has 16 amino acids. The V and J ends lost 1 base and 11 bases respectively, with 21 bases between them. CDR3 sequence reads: CASSEDRPSGGGTQHF. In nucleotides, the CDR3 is TGTGCCAGCAGTGAAGACCGGCCCTCAGGCGGGGGGACCCAGCATTTT. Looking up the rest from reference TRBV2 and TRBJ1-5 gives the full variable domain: EPEVTQTPSHQVTQMGQEVILRCVPISNHLYFYWYRQILGQKVEFLVSFYNNEISEKSEIFDDQFSVERPDGSNFTLKIRSTKLEDSAMYFCASSEDRPSGGGTQHFGDGTRLSIL.

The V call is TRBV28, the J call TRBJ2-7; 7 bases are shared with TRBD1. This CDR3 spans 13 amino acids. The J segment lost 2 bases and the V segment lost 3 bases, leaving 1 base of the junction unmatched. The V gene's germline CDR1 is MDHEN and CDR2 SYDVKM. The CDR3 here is CASSLTGPYEQYF. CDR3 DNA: TGTGCCAGCAGTTTGACAGGGCCCTACGAGCAGTACTTC.

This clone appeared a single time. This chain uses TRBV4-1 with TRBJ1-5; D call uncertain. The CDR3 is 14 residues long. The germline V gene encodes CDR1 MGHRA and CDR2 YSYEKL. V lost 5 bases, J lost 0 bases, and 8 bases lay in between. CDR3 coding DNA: TGCGCCAGCAGCGTGGACCTTAGCAATCAGCCCCAGCATTTT. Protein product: CASSVDLSNQPQHF.

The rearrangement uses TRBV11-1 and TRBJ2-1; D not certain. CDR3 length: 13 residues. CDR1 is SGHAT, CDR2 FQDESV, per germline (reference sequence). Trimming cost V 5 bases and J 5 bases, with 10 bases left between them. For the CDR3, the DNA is TGTGCCAGCAGCAAACGACGCGACAATGAGCAGTTCTTC. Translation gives CASSKRRDNEQFF.

The CDR3 region has the DNA TGTGCCAGCAGCGTAGGGGCGGGAGGGCCTCTATATTGGCAGGAGCAGTTCTTC. It specifies CASSVGAGGPLYWQEQFF. This sequence joins TRBV9 and TRBJ2-1, with 9 bases lining up with TRBD2. Per germline, CDR1 SGDLS and CDR2 YYNGEE. V lost 0 bases, J lost 10 bases, and 17 bases stayed unmatched. The length of the CDR3 is 18 residues.

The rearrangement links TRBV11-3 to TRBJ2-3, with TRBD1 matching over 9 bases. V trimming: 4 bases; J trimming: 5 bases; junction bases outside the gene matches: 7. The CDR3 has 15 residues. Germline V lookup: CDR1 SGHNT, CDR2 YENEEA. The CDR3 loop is CASSSRDREKDTQYF. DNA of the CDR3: TGTGCCAGCAGCTCCCGGGACAGGGAAAAAGATACGCAGTATTTT.

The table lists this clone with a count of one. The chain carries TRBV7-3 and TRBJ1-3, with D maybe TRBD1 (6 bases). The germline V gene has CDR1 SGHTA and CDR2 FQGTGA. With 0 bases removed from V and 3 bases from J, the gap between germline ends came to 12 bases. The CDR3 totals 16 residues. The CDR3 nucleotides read TGTGCCAGCAGCTTAACCGCAGGACAGCTTGGAAACACCATATATTTT. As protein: CASSLTAGQLGNTIYF.

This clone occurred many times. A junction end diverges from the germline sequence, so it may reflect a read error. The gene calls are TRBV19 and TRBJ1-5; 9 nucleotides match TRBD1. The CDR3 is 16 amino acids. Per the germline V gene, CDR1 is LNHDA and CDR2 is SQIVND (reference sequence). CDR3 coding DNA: TGTGCCAGTAGTACGCTACCCGGGACAGGGAATCCGCCCCAGCATTTT. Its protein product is CASSTLPGTGNPPQHF.

The CDR3 sequence: CASSLVLQTEAFF. The CDR3, as DNA: TGTGCCAGCAGTTTAGTATTGCAGACTGAAGCTTTCTTT. J is TRBJ1-1 and V is TRBV28; D unresolved. The germline V gene has CDR1 MDHEN and CDR2 SYDVKM. The CDR3 length is 13 residues. V lost 2 bases and J 5 bases, leaving 9 bases between the germline ends. Based on the CDR3 plus reference TRBV28 and TRBJ1-1, the full variable domain is DVKVTQSSRYLVKRTGEKVFLECVQDMDHENMFWYRQDPGLGLRLIYFSYDVKMKEKGDIPEGYSVSREKKERFSLILESASTNQTSMYLCASSLVLQTEAFFGQGTRLTVV.

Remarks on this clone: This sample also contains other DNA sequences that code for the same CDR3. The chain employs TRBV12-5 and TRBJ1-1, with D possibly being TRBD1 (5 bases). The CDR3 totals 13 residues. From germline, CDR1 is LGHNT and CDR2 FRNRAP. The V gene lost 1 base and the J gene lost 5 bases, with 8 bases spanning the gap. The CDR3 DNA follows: TGTGCTAGTGGTTTGGCCGGGGGAACTGAAGCTTTCTTT. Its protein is CASGLAGGTEAFF.

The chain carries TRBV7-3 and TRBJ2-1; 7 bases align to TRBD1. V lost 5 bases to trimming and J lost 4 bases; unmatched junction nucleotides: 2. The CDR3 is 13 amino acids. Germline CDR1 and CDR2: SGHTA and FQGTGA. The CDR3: CASSPDRYNEQFF. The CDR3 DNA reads TGTGCCAGCAGCCCGGACAGGTACAATGAGCAGTTCTTC.

The CDR3 DNA reads TGCAGCGCCGCTAGGCGACTAGGAGACTACGAGCAGTACTTC. Its protein is CSAARRLGDYEQYF. This chain uses TRBV29-1 with TRBJ2-7, with D possibly TRBD2 on 6 matching bases. Germline lookup yields CDR1 SQVTM and CDR2 ANQGSEA. This CDR3 is built from 14 residues. V was shortened by 7 bases and J by 3 bases, with 19 bases between the two germline ends.